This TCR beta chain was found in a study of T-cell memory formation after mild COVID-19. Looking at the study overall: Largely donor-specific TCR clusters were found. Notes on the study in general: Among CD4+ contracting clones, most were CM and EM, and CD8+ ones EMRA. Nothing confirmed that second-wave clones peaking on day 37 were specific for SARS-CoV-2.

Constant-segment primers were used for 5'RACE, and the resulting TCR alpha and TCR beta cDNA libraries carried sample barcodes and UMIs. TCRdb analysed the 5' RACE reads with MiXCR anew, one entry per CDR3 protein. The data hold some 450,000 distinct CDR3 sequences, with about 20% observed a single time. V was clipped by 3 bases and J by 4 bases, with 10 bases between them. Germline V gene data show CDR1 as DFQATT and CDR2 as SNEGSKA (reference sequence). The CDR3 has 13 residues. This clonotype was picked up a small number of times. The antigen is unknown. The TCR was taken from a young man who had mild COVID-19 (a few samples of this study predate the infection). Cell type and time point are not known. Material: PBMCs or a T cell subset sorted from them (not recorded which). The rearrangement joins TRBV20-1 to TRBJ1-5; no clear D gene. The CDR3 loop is CSASATPNQPQHF. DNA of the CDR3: TGCAGTGCTAGTGCCACCCCTAATCAGCCCCAGCATTTT.